A selection of T cell receptor beta chains follows, all from one sample in a study of blood T cell repertoires in COVID-19. The repertoire was sequenced with immunoSEQ multiplex PCR; TCRdb's copy has only in-frame clones and lacks some. The table lists 90,000 to 100,000 clones, nearly 90% of them singletons. The sequencing input was peripheral blood. All receptors derive from a man in his 70s with acute or convalescent COVID-19. Both conserved end residues are part of each CDR3. D genes are given only for firm matches. Only some rows state a clone size, as once, few, many or a class for expanded clones.

J gene	V gene	clone size	D gene	CDR3 protein	CDR3 DNA
TRBJ1-2	TRBV28	once	TRBD1	CASIAGTAPWEGYTF	TGTGCCAGCATCGCCGGGACAGCCCCTTGGGAGGGCTACACCTTC
TRBJ2-1	TRBV6-6	once	TRBD2	CASSIDWGGNEQFF	TGTGCCAGCAGTATCGACTGGGGGGGGAATGAGCAGTTCTTC
TRBJ1-1	TRBV19	.	.	CASSEVLMNTEAFF	TGTGCCAGCTCGGAGGTTCTTATGAACACTGAAGCTTTCTTT
TRBJ1-4	TRBV10-2	.	TRBD1	CASSDPDRGREKLFF	TGCGCCAGCAGTGACCCGGACAGGGGACGCGAAAAACTGTTTTTT
TRBJ2-1	TRBV7-8	once	.	CASSSASPPRNEQFF	TGTGCCAGCAGCTCCGCTTCGCCCCCGAGAAATGAGCAGTTCTTC
TRBJ2-1	TRBV28	.	TRBD2	CASRGGGALYNEQFF	TGTGCCAGCAGGGGCGGGGGAGCCCTTTACAATGAGCAGTTCTTC
TRBJ2-3	TRBV5-1	.	TRBD1	CASSRDRATDTQYF	TGCGCCAGCAGCAGGGACAGGGCCACAGATACGCAGTATTTT
TRBJ2-7	TRBV30	.	TRBD1	CAWSAGTGDGEQYF	TGTGCCTGGAGCGCCGGGACAGGGGATGGCGAGCAGTACTTC
TRBJ2-5	TRBV10-2	once	TRBD2	CASSLLSGGRQETQYF	TGCGCCAGCAGTCTACTTAGCGGGGGGAGGCAAGAGACCCAGTACTTC
TRBJ2-1	TRBV3-1/TRBV3-2	once	.	CASSQVDEQFF	TGTGCCAGCAGCCAAGTCGATGAGCAGTTCTTC
TRBJ2-5	TRBV19	.	TRBD1	CASSRGDREETQYF	TGTGCCAGTAGTAGGGGTGACAGGGAGGAGACCCAGTACTTC